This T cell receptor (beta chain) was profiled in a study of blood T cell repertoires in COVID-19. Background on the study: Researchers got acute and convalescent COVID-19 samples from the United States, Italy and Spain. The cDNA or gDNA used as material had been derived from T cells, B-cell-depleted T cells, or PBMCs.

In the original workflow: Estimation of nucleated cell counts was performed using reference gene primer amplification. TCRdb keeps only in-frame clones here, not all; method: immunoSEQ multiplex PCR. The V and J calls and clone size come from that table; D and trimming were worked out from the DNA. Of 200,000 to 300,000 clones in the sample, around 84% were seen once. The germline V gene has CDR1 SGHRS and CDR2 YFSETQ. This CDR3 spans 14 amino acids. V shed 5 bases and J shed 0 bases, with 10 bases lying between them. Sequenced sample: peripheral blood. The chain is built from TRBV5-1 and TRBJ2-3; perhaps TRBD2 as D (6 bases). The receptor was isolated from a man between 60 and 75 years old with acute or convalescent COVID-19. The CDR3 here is CASRGGFSTDTQYF. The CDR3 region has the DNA TGCGCCAGCAGGGGGGGATTTAGCACAGATACGCAGTATTTT.